This entry describes one T cell receptor beta chain. What it binds is unknown. TCRdb reprocessed the reads via MiXCR and lists one record per CDR3 protein. Of approximately 590,000 distinct CDR3 sequences in the sample, 40% were seen once. These data come from a study of T cell repertoires in cytomegalovirus infection. The study's findings and limits: Clonotype analysis showed dominance of the ex vivo response by HLA-C-restricted CMV-specific TCR beta clonotypes.

CDR3 length: 15 residues. J was trimmed by 6 bases and V by 7 bases; bases with no gene match: 8. Germline V CDR1 and CDR2: SNHLY, FYNNEI. The TCR sequence derives from a human donor in good health (CMV status not recorded). Some clones in this sample may be carry-over from other donors' samples. The chain recombines TRBV2 with TRBJ2-2; 10 bases line up with TRBD1. The sample was cultured PBMCs, taken from culture after CMV antigen stimulation. CDR3 protein: CASIGGTGVSGELFF. Written as DNA, the CDR3 is TGTGCCAGCATAGGCGGGACAGGGGTATCCGGGGAGCTGTTTTTT.